This TCR beta chain was observed in a study of T cells in localized non-small cell lung cancer. With regard to this clone: Its antigen is not known.

V was clipped by 4 bases and J by 0 bases, with 13 bases between them. Germline values: CDR1 KGHSH, CDR2 LQKENI. The CDR3 contains 16 residues. Repertoires were generated with immunoSEQ multiplex PCR, while TCRdb's copy carries only in-frame clones and drops some. Of some 2,700 clones in the sample, around a sixth were seen once. General study results and limits: The tumor had only one region sequenced, so heterogeneity remains possible. Within adjacent lung there appeared a median around 55 of the top 100 tumor clones.

This TCR was recovered from a man between 35 and 75 years old with stage I lung adenocarcinoma. The genes are TRBV18 and TRBJ1-3; D gene uncertain. The sample was lung tumor tissue, taken before any cancer treatment. The chain's CDR3 is CASSLESLVSGNTIYF. As DNA, the CDR3 is TGTGCCAGCTCACTTGAGTCGCTAGTCTCTGGAAACACCATATATTTT.